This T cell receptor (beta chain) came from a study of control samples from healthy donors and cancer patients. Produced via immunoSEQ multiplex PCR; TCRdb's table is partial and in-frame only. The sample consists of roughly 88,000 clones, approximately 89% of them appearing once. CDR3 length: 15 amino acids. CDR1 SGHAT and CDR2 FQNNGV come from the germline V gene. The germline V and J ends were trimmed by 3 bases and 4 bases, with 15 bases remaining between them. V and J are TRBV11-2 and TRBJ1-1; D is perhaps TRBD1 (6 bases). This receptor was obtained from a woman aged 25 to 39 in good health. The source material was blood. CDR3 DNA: TGTGCCAGCAGCTTTAGGGGGGCGCTGAGCACTGAAGCTTTCTTT. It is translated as CASSFRGALSTEAFF.